The clone carrying this TCR beta chain has a single count. Unsorted cryopreserved PBMC were sequenced, averaging approximately 100,000 T cells per clinical donor. The protocol was immunoSEQ multiplex PCR, while the TCRdb copy is restricted to in-frame clones and leaves out a portion. The sample holds about 44,000 clones, 90% to 95% seen once. These data are taken from a study of T cells in tuberculosis. Specimen: PBMCs. The TCR comes from a donor aged 5-35 years with latent tuberculosis or without tuberculosis infection.

CDR3 sequence (DNA): TGCAGCGTTGTAGGGGACAACTGGGGAACCACAGATACGCAGTATTTT. As protein: CSVVGDNWGTTDTQYF. The chain combines TRBV29-1 with TRBJ2-3, with D maybe TRBD1 (6 bases). The V and J ends lost 4 bases and 2 bases respectively, with 19 bases between them. There are 16 residues in the CDR3. Germline lookup yields CDR1 SQVTM and CDR2 ANQGSEA.